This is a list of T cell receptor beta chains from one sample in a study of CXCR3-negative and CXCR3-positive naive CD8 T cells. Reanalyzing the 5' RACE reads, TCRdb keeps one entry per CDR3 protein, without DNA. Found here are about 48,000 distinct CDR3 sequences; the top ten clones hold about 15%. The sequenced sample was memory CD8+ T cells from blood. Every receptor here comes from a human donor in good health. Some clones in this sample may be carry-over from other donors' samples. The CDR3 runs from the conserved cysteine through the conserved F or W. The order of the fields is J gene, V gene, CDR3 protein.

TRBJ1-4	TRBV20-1	CSARDLLSSRDPTTTNEKLFF
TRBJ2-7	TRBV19	CASSLTGGSHEQYF
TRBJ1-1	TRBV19	CASSSAVEAFF
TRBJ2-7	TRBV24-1	CATSAVPGPIYEQYF
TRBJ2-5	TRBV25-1	CASSEWGDGGETQYF
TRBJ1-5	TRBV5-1	CARSDRETGKEDYSNQPQHF
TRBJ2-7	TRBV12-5	CASGPRIYEQYF
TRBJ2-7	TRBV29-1	CSAVDSSYEQYF
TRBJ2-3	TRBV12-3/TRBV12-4	CASSSPGSGGTDTQYF
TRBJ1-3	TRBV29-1	CSVEDWTRSSGNTIYF
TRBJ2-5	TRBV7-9	CASRQGTETQYF
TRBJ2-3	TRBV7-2	CASSLGVSDTQYF
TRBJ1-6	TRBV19	CASSATGDSSYNSPLHF
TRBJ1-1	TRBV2	CASSEARLNTEAFF
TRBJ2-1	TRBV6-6	CASRLLGDSYNEQFF
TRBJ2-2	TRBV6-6	CASSYSFEASGGKESGELFF
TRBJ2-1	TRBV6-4	CASSGARDSHEQFF
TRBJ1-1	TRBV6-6	CASSLTGTGFQWEAFF
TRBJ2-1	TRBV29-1	CSVEVPSGADHGEQFF
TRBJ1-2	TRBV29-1	CSVEGRKRGGYTF
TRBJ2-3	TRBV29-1	CSARGRRAGEVDTQYF
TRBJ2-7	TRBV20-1	CSARDLVQGGYEQYF
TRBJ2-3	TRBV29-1	CSVESVFSEVTDTQYF
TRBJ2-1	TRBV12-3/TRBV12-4	CASSSDGELSYNEQFF
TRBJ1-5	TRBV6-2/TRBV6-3	CASKATGTYSNQPQHF
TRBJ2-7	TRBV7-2	CASSSPGSGRYEQYF
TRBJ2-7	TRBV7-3	CASSLLSGPCEQYF
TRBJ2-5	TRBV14	CASSQDQLAGQETQYF
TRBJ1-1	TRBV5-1	CASSLGGHTEAFF
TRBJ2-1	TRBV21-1	CASSTSGRENNEQFF
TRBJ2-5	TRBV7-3	CASSLTGGEETQYF
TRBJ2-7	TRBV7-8	CASSKTGFEQYF
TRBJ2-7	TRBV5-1	CASSPRDRPYEQYF
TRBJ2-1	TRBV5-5	CASSRERGALYNEQFF
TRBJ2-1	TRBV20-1	CSARFLWDRGFGEQFF
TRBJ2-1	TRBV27	CASSLSGLSYNEQFF
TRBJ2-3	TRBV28	CASSLEGGERFTDTQYF
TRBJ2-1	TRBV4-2	CASSLQVGPQDNEQFF
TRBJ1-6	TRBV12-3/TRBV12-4	CASSLTRDYNSPLHF
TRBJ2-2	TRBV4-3	CASSRRGRGTGELFF
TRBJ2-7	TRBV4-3	CASSQSGLSYEQYF
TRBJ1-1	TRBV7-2	CASSLYVNTEAFF
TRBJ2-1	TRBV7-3	CASSPDRNLNNEQFF
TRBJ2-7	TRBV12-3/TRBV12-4	CASSSGGYEQYF
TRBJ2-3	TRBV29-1	CSVEDLGPAGVASTDTQYF
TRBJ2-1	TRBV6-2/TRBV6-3	CASSLIGFHEQFF
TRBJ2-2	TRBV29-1	CSVEARDTGELFF
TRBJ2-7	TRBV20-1	CSARDLESGFYEQYF
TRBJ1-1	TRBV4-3	CASSQGPGRTEAFF
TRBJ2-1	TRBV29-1	CSAHLTENNEQFF
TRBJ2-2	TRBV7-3	CASSPKTGGLLF
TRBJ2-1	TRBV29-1	CSVESGGANEQFF